This T cell receptor beta chain was identified during a study of long-term antiretroviral therapy in people with HIV. Study at large: The 2015 recommendation for immediate ART came about a decade after the earliest samples. Whole-study findings and limits: After ART, diversity increased yet remained lower than transplant donor controls. ART adherence, viral resistance and therapy changes went undocumented.

The libraries were made with immunoSEQ v3.0 at survey level. Produced via immunoSEQ multiplex PCR; TCRdb's table is partial and in-frame only. The sample shows 25,000 to 30,000 clones, roughly 84% of them seen only once. As regards this clone: The target antigen is unknown.

Germline CDR1 SGHTA, CDR2 FQGNSA. This CDR3 has 17 amino acids. Trimming at V came to 1 base and at J to 4 bases, leaving 10 bases not matched to a gene. DNA was extracted from approximately 0.95-9.8 million thawed cryopreserved PBMC. The TCR originated in a man between 18 and 35 years old with HIV. The chain couples TRBV7-2 to TRBJ2-3; the match to TRBD2 covers 8 bases. The material sequenced was unsorted PBMCs, taken 0.4 years after starting antiretroviral therapy. The CDR3 coding sequence is TGTGCCAGCAGCTTAGGTCACGGGGCGGGAGGTTCAGATACGCAGTATTTT. This sequence encodes CASSLGHGAGGSDTQYF.